These 5 T cell receptor beta chains share one sample of origin, sequenced in a study of T cells expressing NK-cell markers. TCRdb re-called the 5' RACE reads and catalogs CDR3 proteins one per entry, DNA excluded. The sample totals around 180,000 distinct CDR3 sequences. Sequenced material: blood T cells: a sorted CD56 or NKG2C T cell subset, CD4+ or CD8+ T cells, or bulk PBMC T cells (not recorded which). The receptor source for this set is a man aged 18-70 years in good health.

CDR3 protein: CAWSGSPTQPQHF. The chain is built from TRBV30 and TRBJ1-5. Germline V lookup: CDR1 GTSNPN, CDR2 SVGIG (reference sequence). The CDR3 loop spans 13 amino acids. The whole variable domain, remainder taken from reference TRBV30 and TRBJ1-5, is SQTIHQWPATLVQPVGSPLSLECTVEGTSNPNLYWYRQAAGRGLQLLFYSVGIGQISSEVPQNLSASRPQDRQFILSSKKLLLSDSGFYLCAWSGSPTQPQHFGDGTRLSIL.

The chain recombines TRBV20-1 with TRBJ2-4. Germline-derived CDR1 and CDR2 are DFQATT and SNEGSKA (reference sequence). This CDR3 has 12 amino acids. The CDR3 spells CSAGLAKNIQYF.

The chain links TRBV19 to TRBJ2-1. Germline lookup yields CDR1 LNHDA and CDR2 SQIVND (reference sequence). The CDR3 runs to 15 residues. Here the CDR3 reads CASSIIPAGGNEQFF.

This rearrangement joins TRBV12-3 or TRBV12-4 to TRBJ2-7; no DNA is available, so the TRBD1 call from TCRdb remains unchecked. The CDR3 runs to 15 residues. The CDR3 spells CASSTRQTYDRRQYF.

The V call is TRBV19, the J call TRBJ2-1; with no DNA, the TCRdb D assignment of TRBD1 cannot be verified. From germline, CDR1 is LNHDA and CDR2 SQIVND (reference sequence). This CDR3 comprises 14 residues. This CDR3 reads CASSPGTGGFEQFF. Looking up the rest from reference TRBV19 and TRBJ2-1 gives the full variable domain: DGGITQSPKYLFRKEGQNVTLSCEQNLNHDAMYWYRQDPGQGLRLIYYSQIVNDFQKGDIAEGYSVSREKKESFPLTVTSAQKNPTAFYLCASSPGTGGFEQFFGPGTRLTVL.